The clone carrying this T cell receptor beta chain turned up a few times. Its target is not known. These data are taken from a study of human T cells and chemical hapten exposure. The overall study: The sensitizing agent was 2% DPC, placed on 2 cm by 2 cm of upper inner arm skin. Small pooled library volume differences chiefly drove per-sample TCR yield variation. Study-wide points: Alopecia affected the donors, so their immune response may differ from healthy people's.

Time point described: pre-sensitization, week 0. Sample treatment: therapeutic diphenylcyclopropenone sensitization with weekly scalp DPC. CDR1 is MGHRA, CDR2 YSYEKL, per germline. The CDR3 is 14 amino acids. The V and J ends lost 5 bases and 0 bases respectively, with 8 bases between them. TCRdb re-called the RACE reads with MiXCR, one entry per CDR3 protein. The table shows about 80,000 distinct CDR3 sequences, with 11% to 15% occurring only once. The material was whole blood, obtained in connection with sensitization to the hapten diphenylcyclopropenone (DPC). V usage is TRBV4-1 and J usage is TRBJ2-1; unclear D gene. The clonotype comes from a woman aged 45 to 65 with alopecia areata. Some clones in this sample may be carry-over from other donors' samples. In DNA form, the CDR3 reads TGCGCCAGCAGCGGGGTACCCTCCTACAATGAGCAGTTCTTC. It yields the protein CASSGVPSYNEQFF.